The 9 T cell receptor beta chains given below trace back to one sample, sequenced in a study of T cell responses to AZD1222 COVID-19 vaccine (TCRdb year 2021). This sample's time point label indicates: baseline before first vaccination. The treatment or condition label, as the study defines it: meningococcal conjugate vaccine given as trial control. The library was built by means of the immunoSEQ multiplex PCR assay. TCRdb took this table from immuneACCESS and kept in-frame rearrangements with V and J called. Such tables lack part of the clones; where checked against another copy, unresolved V genes explain under half of the gap, and the rest is unexplained. The table for this sample lists around 53,000 clones; more than 80% of them were counted only once. Of the sample, roughly 19% falls within the top ten clones. The starting material was peripheral blood, obtained on day 0 of MenACWY control vaccination. The receptors were sampled from an adult in good health.

The chain has TRBV6-5 and TRBJ2-4; perhaps TRBD1 as D (6 bases). The CDR3 totals 15 residues. CDR1 is MNHEY and CDR2 is SVGAGI in the germline V gene. V shed 6 bases and J shed 2 bases, with 14 bases lying between them. Here the CDR3 DNA reads TGTGCCAGCAGCCGAGACGGGACATCCAAAAACATTCAGTACTTC. It codes for CASSRDGTSKNIQYF.

This chain uses TRBV11-3 with TRBJ2-7; D is undetermined. CDR3 size: 13 residues. The V end lost 2 bases, the J end lost 7 bases, and 12 bases lay between the germline ends. The germline V gene encodes CDR1 SGHNT and CDR2 YENEEA. CDR3 sequence reads: CASSLRPGGEQYF. In nucleotides, the CDR3 is TGTGCCAGCAGCTTAAGGCCGGGTGGTGAGCAGTACTTC.

The chain combines TRBV28 with TRBJ2-2; D possibly uses TRBD1 or TRBD2 (5 bases each). Trimming shortened V by 6 bases and J by 7 bases, and 15 bases separated the two germline ends. Looked up from germline, CDR1 is MDHEN and CDR2 is SYDVKM. The CDR3 is 14 residues long. The CDR3 coding sequence is TGTGCCAGCAGGGGACGAGCCCTGGTCGGGGAGCTGTTTTTT. This sequence encodes CASRGRALVGELFF. The full variable domain, rest sourced from reference TRBV28 and TRBJ2-2, is DVKVTQSSRYLVKRTGEKVFLECVQDMDHENMFWYRQDPGLGLRLIYFSYDVKMKEKGDIPEGYSVSREKKERFSLILESASTNQTSMYLCASRGRALVGELFFGEGSRLTVL.

The chain joins TRBV4-2 to TRBJ2-5; 15 bases are a match to TRBD2. The germline gives CDR1 LGHNA, CDR2 YNFKEQ. With V trimmed by 4 bases and J by 5 bases, 8 bases remained unmatched. The CDR3 runs to 17 residues. The chain's CDR3 is CASSRGLAGGKGETQYF. As DNA, the CDR3 is TGTGCCAGCAGCCGAGGACTAGCGGGAGGGAAAGGGGAGACCCAGTACTTC.

The chain combines TRBV6-5 with TRBJ2-2; perhaps TRBD2 as D (5 bases). Trimming took off 6 bases at V and 6 bases at J, with 17 bases between the two ends. Germline CDR1 is MNHEY and CDR2 is SVGAGI. The CDR3 runs 15 residues. Here the CDR3 reads CASRREGSGSGELFF. The CDR3 nucleotides read TGTGCCAGCAGGAGAGAGGGAAGTGGGTCCGGGGAGCTGTTTTTT.

The CDR3 is CASSFRQNQPQHF. CDR3 nucleotide sequence: TGTGCCAGCAGCTTCCGACAGAATCAGCCCCAGCATTTT. The chain combines TRBV7-2 with TRBJ1-5; D is perhaps TRBD1 (5 bases). V lost 3 bases, J lost 4 bases, and 7 bases lay in between. The CDR3 is 13 residues long. Germline V gene lookup returns CDR1 SGHTA and CDR2 FQGNSA.

The chain recombines TRBV30 with TRBJ2-7; 14 nucleotides line up with TRBD2. V was pared by 4 bases and J by 2 bases, with 22 bases of the junction left unmatched. CDR1 is GTSNPN, CDR2 SVGIG, per germline (reference sequence). The CDR3 spans 21 residues. The chain's CDR3 is CAWTGEAVGLAGGRSPYEQYF. DNA for the CDR3: TGTGCCTGGACTGGGGAGGCAGTTGGACTAGCGGGAGGCCGCTCCCCCTACGAGCAGTACTTC.

As DNA, the CDR3 is TGTGCCAGCAGCTTTACCACTAACTATGGCTACACCTTC. It codes for CASSFTTNYGYTF. The chain has TRBV5-6 and TRBJ1-2; no clear D. The germline V gene encodes CDR1 SGHDT and CDR2 YYEEEE. The CDR3 loop spans 13 amino acids. Trimming cost V 2 bases and J 0 bases, with 5 bases left between them.

The rearrangement uses TRBV27 and TRBJ2-1; 7 nucleotides match TRBD1. V trimming: 6 bases; J trimming: 3 bases; junction bases outside the gene matches: 11. Germline-derived CDR1 and CDR2 are MNHEY and SMNVEV (reference sequence). This CDR3 is built from 16 residues. CDR3 nucleotides: TGTGCCAGCAGCTCCGACAGGGCTGGGGTCTACAATGAGCAGTTCTTC. The encoded protein is CASSSDRAGVYNEQFF.